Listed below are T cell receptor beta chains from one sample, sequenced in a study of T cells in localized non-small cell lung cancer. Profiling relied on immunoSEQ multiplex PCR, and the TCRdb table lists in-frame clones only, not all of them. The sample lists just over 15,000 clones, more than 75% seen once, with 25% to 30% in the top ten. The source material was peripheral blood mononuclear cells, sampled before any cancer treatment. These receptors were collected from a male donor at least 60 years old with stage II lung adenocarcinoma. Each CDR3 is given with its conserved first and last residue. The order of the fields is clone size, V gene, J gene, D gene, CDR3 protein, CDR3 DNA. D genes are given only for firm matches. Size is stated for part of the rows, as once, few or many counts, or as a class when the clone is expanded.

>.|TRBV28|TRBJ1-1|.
CASGSGAMNTEAFF
TGTGCCAGCGGTTCGGGAGCAATGAACACTGAAGCTTTCTTT
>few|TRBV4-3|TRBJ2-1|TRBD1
CASSQDRGPYNEQFF
TGCGCCAGCAGCCAAGACAGGGGGCCTTACAATGAGCAGTTCTTC
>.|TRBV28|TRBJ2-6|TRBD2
CASTAGGSGANVLTF
TGTGCCAGCACAGCGGGAGGATCTGGGGCCAACGTCCTGACTTTC
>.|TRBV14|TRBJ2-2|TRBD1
CASSQVGDRRTGELFF
TGTGCCAGCAGCCAAGTTGGGGACAGGAGAACCGGGGAGCTGTTTTTT
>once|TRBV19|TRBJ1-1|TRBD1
CASSYDRGNTEAFF
TGTGCCAGTAGCTACGACAGGGGGAACACTGAAGCTTTCTTT
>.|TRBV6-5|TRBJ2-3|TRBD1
CASSYALEGGTGTQYF
TGTGCCAGCAGTTACGCGCTGGAAGGAGGGACAGGTACGCAGTATTTT
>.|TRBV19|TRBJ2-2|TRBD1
CASKGQLGGELFF
TGTGCCAGTAAGGGACAGCTTGGCGGGGAGCTGTTTTTT
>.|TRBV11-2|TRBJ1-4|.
CASSVGRRDHAATNEKLFF
TGTGCCAGCAGCGTGGGGCGAAGAGACCACGCTGCAACTAATGAAAAACTGTTTTTT
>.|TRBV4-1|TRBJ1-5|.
CASSQDGYSNQPQHF
TGCGCCAGCAGCCAAGACGGATATAGCAATCAGCCCCAGCATTTT
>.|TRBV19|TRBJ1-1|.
CASSIDGRGSEAFF
TGTGCCAGTAGTATAGACGGAAGGGGGAGTGAAGCTTTCTTT
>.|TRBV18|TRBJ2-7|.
CASSPPGRISYEQYF
TGTGCCAGCTCACCACCAGGGAGAATCTCCTACGAGCAGTACTTC
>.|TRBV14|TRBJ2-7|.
CASSQIPATASYEQYF
TGTGCCAGCAGCCAAATACCCGCGACCGCCTCCTACGAGCAGTACTTC
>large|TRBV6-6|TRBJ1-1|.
CASSPPGGNTEAFF
TGTGCCAGCAGTCCTCCGGGGGGGAACACTGAAGCTTTCTTT
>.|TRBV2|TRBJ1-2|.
CASSEVDYGYTF
TGTGCCAGCAGTGAAGTAGACTATGGCTACACCTTC
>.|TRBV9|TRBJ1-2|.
CASSDTVAYGYTF
TGTGCCAGCAGCGATACAGTTGCTTATGGCTACACCTTC
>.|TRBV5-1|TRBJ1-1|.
CASSLSGVNTEAFF
TGCGCCAGCAGCTTGTCCGGGGTCAACACTGAAGCTTTCTTT
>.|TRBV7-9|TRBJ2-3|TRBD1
CASSSRQGRPDTQYF
TGTGCCAGCAGCTCACGACAGGGCCGCCCGGATACGCAGTATTTT
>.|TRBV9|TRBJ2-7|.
CASSVAAVSYEQYF
TGTGCCAGCAGCGTAGCGGCGGTCTCCTACGAGCAGTACTTC
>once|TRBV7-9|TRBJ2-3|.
CASSSYSGDTQYF
TGTGCCAGCAGCTCTTACTCCGGGGATACGCAGTATTTT
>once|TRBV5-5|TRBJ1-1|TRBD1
CASSLDRGYTEAFF
TGTGCCAGCAGCTTGGACAGGGGGTACACTGAAGCTTTCTTT
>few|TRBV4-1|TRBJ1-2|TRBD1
CASSRTTGEGYTF
TGCGCCAGCAGCCGAACGACAGGGGAGGGCTACACCTTC
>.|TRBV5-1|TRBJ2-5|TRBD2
CASSLGASGAGTQYF
TGCGCCAGCAGCTTGGGCGCTAGCGGGGCGGGGACCCAGTACTTC
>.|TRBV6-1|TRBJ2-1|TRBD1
CASSEGQASYNEQFF
TGTGCCAGCAGTGAGGGACAGGCATCCTACAATGAGCAGTTCTTC
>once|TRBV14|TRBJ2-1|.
CASSHSTGEQFF
TGTGCCAGCAGCCACTCAACGGGTGAGCAGTTCTTC
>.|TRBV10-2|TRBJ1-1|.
CASSEGDTEAFF
TGCGCCAGCAGTGAAGGGGACACTGAAGCTTTCTTT
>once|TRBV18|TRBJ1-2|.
CASSPAQGGYGYTF
TGTGCCAGCTCACCGGCCCAAGGGGGCTATGGCTACACCTTC
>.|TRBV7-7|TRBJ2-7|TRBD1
CASSPRTGRSSYEQYF
TGTGCCAGCAGCCCGCGGACAGGAAGGAGCTCCTACGAGCAGTACTTC
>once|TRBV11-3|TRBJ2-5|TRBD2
CASSDGLAGRETQYF
TGTGCCAGCAGCGACGGACTAGCGGGACGAGAGACCCAGTACTTC
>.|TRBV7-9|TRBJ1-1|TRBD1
CASSPRDRRNTEAFF
TGTGCCAGCAGCCCCCGGGACAGGAGGAACACTGAAGCTTTCTTT
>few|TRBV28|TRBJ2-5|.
CASNTADQETQYF
TGTGCCAGCAACACAGCCGATCAAGAGACCCAGTACTTC
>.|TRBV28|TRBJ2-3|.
CASSSDRIRTDTQYF
TGTGCCAGCAGTTCCGACCGAATCCGCACAGATACGCAGTATTTT
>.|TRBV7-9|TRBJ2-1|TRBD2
CASSPGGLGGYNEQFF
TGTGCCAGCAGCCCGGGGGGACTAGGGGGATACAATGAGCAGTTCTTC
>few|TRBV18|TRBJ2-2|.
CASSPAGHTGELFF
TGTGCCAGCTCACCGGCGGGGCACACCGGGGAGCTGTTTTTT
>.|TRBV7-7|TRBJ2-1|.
CASSLAGGQNEQFF
TGTGCCAGCAGCTTAGCGGGAGGTCAGAATGAGCAGTTCTTC
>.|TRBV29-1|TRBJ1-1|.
CSVQLRAERVAFF
TGCAGCGTCCAACTCAGGGCTGAACGGGTAGCTTTCTTT
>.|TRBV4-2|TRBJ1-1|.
CASSQERGNTEAFF
TGTGCCAGCAGCCAAGAACGGGGAAACACTGAAGCTTTCTTT
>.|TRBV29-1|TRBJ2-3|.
CSVGERERTDTQYF
TGCAGCGTTGGGGAACGGGAGCGCACAGATACGCAGTATTTT
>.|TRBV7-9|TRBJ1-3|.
CASSFRTAGNTIYF
TGTGCCAGCAGCTTTAGGACGGCTGGAAACACCATATATTTT